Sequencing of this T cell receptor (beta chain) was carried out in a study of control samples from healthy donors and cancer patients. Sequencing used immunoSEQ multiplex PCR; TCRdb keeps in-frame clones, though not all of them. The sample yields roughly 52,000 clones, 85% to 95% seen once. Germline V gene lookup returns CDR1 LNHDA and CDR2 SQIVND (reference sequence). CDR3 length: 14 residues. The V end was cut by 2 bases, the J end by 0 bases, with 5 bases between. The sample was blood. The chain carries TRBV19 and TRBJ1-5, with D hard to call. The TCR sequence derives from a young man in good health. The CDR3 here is CASSISFSNQPQHF. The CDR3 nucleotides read TGTGCCAGTAGTATATCCTTTAGCAATCAGCCCCAGCATTTT.